This T cell receptor beta chain was obtained from a study of cytomegalovirus exposure and HLA in healthy donors. Findings of the study overall: Associated with cytomegalovirus, according to the listing, were about 160 TCR beta chains.

Germline CDR1 ENHRY, CDR2 SYGVKD. The CDR3 has 16 amino acids. Losses at the gene ends were 3 bases for V and 0 bases for J; bases not matched to a gene: 5. Clones were read by immunoSEQ multiplex PCR, and TCRdb kept only the in-frame ones, dropping some. This sample has 110,000 to 150,000 clones, with about 88% found just once. On this clone: Its antigen is undetermined.

Sequencing was performed on PBMCs. The TCR originated in a woman aged 18-29 years in good health and CMV-seropositive. The chain carries TRBV10-3 and TRBJ1-1, with 9 bases fitting TRBD1. In nucleotides, the CDR3 is TGTGCCATCAGTGACCCCGGACAGGGGTTGAACACTGAAGCTTTCTTT. This encodes CAISDPGQGLNTEAFF.